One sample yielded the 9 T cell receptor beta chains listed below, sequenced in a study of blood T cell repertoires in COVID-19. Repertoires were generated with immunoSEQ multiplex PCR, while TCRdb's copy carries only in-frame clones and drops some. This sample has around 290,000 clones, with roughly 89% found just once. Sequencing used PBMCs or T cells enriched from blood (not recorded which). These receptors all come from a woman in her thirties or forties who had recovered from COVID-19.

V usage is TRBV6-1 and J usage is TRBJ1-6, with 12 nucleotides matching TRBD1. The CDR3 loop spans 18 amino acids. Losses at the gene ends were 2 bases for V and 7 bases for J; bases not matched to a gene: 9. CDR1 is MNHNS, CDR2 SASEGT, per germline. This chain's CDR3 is CASSETRDRGRGNSPLHF. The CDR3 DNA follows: TGTGCCAGCAGTGAAACCCGGGACAGGGGGCGCGGCAATTCACCCCTCCACTTT.

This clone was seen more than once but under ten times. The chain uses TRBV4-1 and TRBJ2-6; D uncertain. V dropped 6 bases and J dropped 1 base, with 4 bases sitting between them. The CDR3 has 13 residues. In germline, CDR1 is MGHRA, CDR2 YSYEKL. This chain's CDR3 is CASSLSGANVLTF. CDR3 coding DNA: TGCGCCAGCAGTCTTTCTGGGGCCAACGTCCTGACTTTC.

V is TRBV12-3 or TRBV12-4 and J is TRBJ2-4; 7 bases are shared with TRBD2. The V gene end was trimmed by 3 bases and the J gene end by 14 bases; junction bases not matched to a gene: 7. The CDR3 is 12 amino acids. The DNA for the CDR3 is TGTGCCAGCAGTTTTGGTTCCGCGGGGGAGTACTTC. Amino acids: CASSFGSAGEYF.

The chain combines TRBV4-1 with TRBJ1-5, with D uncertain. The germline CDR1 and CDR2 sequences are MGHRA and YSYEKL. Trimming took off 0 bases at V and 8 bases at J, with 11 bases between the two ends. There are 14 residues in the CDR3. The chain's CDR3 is CASSQDSGFEPQHF. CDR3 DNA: TGCGCCAGCAGCCAAGATAGCGGATTCGAGCCCCAGCATTTT.

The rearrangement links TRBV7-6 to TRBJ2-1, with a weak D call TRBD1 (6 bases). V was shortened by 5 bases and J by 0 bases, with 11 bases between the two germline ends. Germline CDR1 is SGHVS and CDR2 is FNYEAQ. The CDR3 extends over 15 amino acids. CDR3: CASSGGRSSYNEQFF. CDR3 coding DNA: TGTGCCAGCAGCGGGGGCCGGAGCTCCTACAATGAGCAGTTCTTC.

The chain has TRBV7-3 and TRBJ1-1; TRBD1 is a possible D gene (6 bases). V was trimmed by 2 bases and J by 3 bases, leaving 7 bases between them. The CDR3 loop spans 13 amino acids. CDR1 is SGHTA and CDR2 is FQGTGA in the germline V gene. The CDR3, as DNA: TGTGCCAGCAGCTTATACAGGGACACTGAAGCTTTCTTT. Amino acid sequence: CASSLYRDTEAFF.

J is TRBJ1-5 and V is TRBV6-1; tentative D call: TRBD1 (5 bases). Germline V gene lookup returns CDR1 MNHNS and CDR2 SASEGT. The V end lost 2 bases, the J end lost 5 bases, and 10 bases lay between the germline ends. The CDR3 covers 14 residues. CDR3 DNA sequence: TGTGCCAGCAGTGAACGGGGGGGGTATCAGCCCCAGCATTTT. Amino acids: CASSERGGYQPQHF.

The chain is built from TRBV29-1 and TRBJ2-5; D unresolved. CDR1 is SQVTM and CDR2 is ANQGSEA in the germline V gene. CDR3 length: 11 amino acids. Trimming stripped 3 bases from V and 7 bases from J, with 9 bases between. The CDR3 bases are TGCAGCGTTGAGGCGCCGGGGACCCAGTACTTC. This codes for CSVEAPGTQYF.

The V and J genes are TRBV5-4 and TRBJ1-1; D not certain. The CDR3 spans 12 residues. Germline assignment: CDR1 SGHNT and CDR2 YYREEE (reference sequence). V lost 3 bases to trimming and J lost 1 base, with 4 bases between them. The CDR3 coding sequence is TGTGCCAGCAGCTCACAGAACACTGAAGCTTTCTTT. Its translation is CASSSQNTEAFF.